Below, one T cell receptor beta chain is given with its context. The data were obtained in a study of shared clonotypes between healthy human individuals. Sequencing used immunoSEQ multiplex PCR; TCRdb keeps in-frame clones, though not all of them. This table holds about 2 million clones, 85% to 95% found once. Partitioning of CD4+ cells yielded a CD45RA+ naive subset and a CD45RA-negative memory subset. V was pared by 0 bases and J by 0 bases, with 10 bases between. The CDR3 spans 16 residues. The V gene's germline CDR1 is SGHRS and CDR2 YFSETQ. The sample taken for sequencing was naive CD4+ T cells sorted from blood. Regarding subset: CD45RA+ positively selected. The TCR originated in a man younger than 35 in good health. The V and J genes are TRBV5-1 and TRBJ1-3, with TRBD1 as a possible D gene (5 bases). The CDR3 region is CASSLDLQDSGNTIYF. The DNA of the CDR3 is TGCGCCAGCAGCTTGGACTTACAGGACTCTGGAAACACCATATATTTT.